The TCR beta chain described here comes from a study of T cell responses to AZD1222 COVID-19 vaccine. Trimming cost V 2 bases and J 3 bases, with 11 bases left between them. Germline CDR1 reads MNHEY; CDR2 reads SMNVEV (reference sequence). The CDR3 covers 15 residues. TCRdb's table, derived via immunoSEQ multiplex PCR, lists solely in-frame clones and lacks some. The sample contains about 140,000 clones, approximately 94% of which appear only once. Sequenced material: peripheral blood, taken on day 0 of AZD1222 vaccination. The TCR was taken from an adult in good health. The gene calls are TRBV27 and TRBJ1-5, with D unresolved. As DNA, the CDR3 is TGTGCCAGCAGTTTAAGTGCACTGAACAATCAGCCCCAGCATTTT. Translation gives CASSLSALNNQPQHF.